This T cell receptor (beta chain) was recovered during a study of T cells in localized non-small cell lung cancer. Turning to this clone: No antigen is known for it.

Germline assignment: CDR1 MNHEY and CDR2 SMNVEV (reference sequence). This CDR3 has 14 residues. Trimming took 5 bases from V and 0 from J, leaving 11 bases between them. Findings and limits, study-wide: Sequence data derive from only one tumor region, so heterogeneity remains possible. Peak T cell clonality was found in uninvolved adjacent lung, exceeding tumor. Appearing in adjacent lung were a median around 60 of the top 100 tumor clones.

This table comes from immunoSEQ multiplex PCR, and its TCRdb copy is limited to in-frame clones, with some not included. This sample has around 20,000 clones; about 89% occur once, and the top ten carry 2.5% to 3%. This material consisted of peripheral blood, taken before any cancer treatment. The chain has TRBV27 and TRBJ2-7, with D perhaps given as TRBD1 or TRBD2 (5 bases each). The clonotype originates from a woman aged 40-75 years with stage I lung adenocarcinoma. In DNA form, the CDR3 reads TGTGCCAGCAGTCGGGACCCTAGCTCCTACGAGCAGTACTTC. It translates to CASSRDPSSYEQYF.